This TCR beta chain was sequenced in a study of T cells after yellow fever vaccination. CDR3 length: 15 amino acids. The germline V gene encodes CDR1 SGHNT and CDR2 YENEEA. Trimming removed 5 bases from V and 3 bases from J; junction bases left unmatched: 4. In TCRdb, the 5' RACE reads were re-called with MiXCR into one record per CDR3 protein. The sample records some 110,000 distinct CDR3 sequences, 8% to 9.5% being singletons. The sample consisted of CD8+ T cells sorted from PBMCs, taken 45 days after the yellow fever booster vaccination. This sequence joins TRBV11-3 and TRBJ1-5, with 10 bases fitting TRBD1. This receptor was obtained from a man aged 25-45 years who received the YFV17D yellow fever vaccine. DNA for the CDR3: TGTGCCAGCAGCGCCGGGACAGGGGTCAATCAGCCCCAGCATTTT. Translation gives CASSAGTGVNQPQHF.